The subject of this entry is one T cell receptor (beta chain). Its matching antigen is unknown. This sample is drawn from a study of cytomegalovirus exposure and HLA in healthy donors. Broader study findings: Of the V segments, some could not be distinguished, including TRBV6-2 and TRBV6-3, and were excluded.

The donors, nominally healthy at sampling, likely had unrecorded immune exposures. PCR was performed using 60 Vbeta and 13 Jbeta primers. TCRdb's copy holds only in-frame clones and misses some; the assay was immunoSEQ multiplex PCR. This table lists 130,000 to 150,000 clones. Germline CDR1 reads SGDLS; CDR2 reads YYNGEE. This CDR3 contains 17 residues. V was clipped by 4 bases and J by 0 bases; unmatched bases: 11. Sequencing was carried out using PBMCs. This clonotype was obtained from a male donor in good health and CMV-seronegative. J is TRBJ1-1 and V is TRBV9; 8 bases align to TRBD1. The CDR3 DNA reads TGTGCCAGCAGCACCGACCCTCCAGGGGGCTTGAACACTGAAGCTTTCTTT. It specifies CASSTDPPGGLNTEAFF. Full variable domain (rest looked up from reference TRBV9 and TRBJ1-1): DSGVTQTPKHLITATGQRVTLRCSPRSGDLSVYWYQQSLDQGLQFLIQYYNGEERAKGNILERFSAQQFPDLHSELNLSSLELGDSALYFCASSTDPPGGLNTEAFFGQGTRLTVV.